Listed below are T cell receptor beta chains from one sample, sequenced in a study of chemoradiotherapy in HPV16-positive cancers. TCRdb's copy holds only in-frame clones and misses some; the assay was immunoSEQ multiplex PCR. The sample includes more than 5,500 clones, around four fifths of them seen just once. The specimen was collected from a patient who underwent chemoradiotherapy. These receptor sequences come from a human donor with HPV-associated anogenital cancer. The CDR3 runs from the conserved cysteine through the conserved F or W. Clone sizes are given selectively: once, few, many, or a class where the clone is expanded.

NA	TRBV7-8	CASSPIRMNTEAFF
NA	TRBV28	CASSSLLGTGGNTIYF
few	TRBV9	CASSVDSGGFTDTQYF
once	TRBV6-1	CASSGTVNNSPLHF
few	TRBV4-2	CASSQGGRTDTQYF
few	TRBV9	CASSGVPGYTF
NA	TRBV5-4	CASSFGGDGYTF
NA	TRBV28	CASSFPAWGGKTEAFF
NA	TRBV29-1	CRVTGGMNTEAFF
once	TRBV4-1	CASKDSASTDTQYF
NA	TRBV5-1	CASSSSGGSSNEQFF
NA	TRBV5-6	CASSLGRGRFLNSPLHF
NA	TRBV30	CAFSRAGVGRQYF
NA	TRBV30	CAWSLGWAKNIQYF
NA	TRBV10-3	CASAGATKNIQYF
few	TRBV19	CASSPGASPYEQYF
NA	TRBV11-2	CASSLDRVSNNEQFF
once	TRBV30	CAWSEGSGGFTDTQYF
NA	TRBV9	CASSSSNRDRGSGVGYTF
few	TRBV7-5	CVRSLGAGQTGELFF
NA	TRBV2	CASSESGNGYTF
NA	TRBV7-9	CASSLEPGLAGETQYF
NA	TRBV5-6	CASTLTGSYEQYF
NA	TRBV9	CASSARTGSYYGYTF
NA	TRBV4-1	CASSPEGFSGEQFF
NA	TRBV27	CASSPQGYEQYF
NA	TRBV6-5	CASSYSDRSANYGYTF
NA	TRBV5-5	CASSLSSTTDTQYF
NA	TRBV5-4	CASSLGAVGETQYF
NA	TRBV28	CASSPPSGWARTNGAKNIQYF
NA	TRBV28	CASSFHREHTEAFF
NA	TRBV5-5	CASSLVLGQGGGQPQHF
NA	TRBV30	CAWSVYRGVDYTF
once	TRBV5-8	CASSPITGHNSNQPQHF
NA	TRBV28	CASSPGTGYSGNTIYF
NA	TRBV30	CAWGYRGGTDTQYF
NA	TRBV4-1	CASSQDHGYTF
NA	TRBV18	CASSPQVAKNIQYF
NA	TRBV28	CASRYTQQLHYGYTF
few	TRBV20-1	CSASPLSYTF
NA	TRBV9	CASSAQLYSEQYF
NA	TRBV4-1	CASSQESWGLVTSYNEQFF
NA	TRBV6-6	CASSYLFQGGIQYF
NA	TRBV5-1	CASSLGGSPTEAFF
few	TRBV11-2	CASSASGGRTDTQYF
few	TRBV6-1	CASSEAAVSYEQYF
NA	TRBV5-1	CASSFVGQGPNEKLFF
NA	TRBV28	CASSLWGPEQYF
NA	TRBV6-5	CASSYSKWGRGGELFF
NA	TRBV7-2	CASSTQGFSTDTQYF
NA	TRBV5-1	CASSLAGTDTQYF
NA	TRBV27	CASSFKRGPPYEQYF
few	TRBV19	CASRSPGNSPLHF
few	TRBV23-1	CASTYRPSAGYGYTF
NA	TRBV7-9	CASSLGAGGDTGELFF
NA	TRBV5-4	CASGEEGYTEAFF
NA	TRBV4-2	CASSQDIIGGGRNEKLFF
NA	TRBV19	CASSIWQGGGKVQYF
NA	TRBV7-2	CASTRQGEGQPQHF